These 13 T cell receptor beta chains were sequenced from one sample in a study of vaccination and CD4 T cells after COVID-19. Cultured CD4+ T cell DNA underwent sequencing with the Oncomine TCR Beta short-read assay. Each CDR3 protein gets one entry after TCRdb re-called the PCR reads with MiXCR. Altogether approximately 21,000 distinct CDR3 sequences are present, approximately 59% being singletons, with the ten largest covering about an eighth. No antigen is known for these receptors. Regarding treatment: roughly nine-day PBMC culture with coronavirus spike peptide pools or control peptides (ViraFEST assay). Sequenced material: CD4+ T cells from blood, cultured in vitro, taken after SARS-CoV-2 vaccination. Receptors were obtained from a human donor who received a COVID-19 vaccine.

J is TRBJ2-7 and V is TRBV10-1; D call uncertain. The germline V gene encodes CDR1 WNHNN and CDR2 SYGVQD (reference sequence). This CDR3 is built from 15 residues. V was cut by 0 bases and J by 7 bases, with 16 bases left in between. Here the CDR3 reads CASSESAAGHGEQYF. CDR3 sequence (DNA): TGCGCCAGCAGTGAGTCGGCGGCCGGTCATGGGGAGCAGTACTTC.

The chain uses TRBV19 and TRBJ1-5, with a weak D call TRBD1 (5 bases). The ends were cut back, 3 bases at V and 9 bases at J, with 18 bases in the middle. CDR3 length equals 15 residues. Germline CDR1 reads LNHDA; CDR2 reads SQIVND (reference sequence). CDR3 coding DNA: TGTGCCAGTAGTATCGGCCAGGGAGGTTCCCGGCCCCAGCATTTT. This encodes CASSIGQGGSRPQHF.

The chain recombines TRBV12-3 or TRBV12-4 with TRBJ2-7; D is perhaps TRBD2 (5 bases). Trimming cost V 2 bases and J 5 bases, with 13 bases left between them. The CDR3 consists of 14 residues. The DNA of the CDR3 is TGTGCCAGCAGTTTATGGCGGGTTGGGCACGAGCAGTACTTC. This translates into CASSLWRVGHEQYF.

The V call is TRBV12-3 or TRBV12-4, the J call TRBJ1-2; no clear D. The CDR3 extends over 14 amino acids. V lost 3 bases, J lost 6 bases, and 14 bases lay in between. The CDR3 reads CASSFEGAVNGYTF. In DNA, the CDR3 is TGTGCCAGCAGTTTTGAGGGCGCGGTAAATGGCTACACCTTC.

The rearrangement joins TRBV12-3 or TRBV12-4 to TRBJ2-1; 7 bases line up with TRBD1. J lost 3 bases, V lost 7 bases, and 9 bases had no gene match. The CDR3 loop spans 15 amino acids. The CDR3 DNA reads TGTGCCAGCACCCGTTTCGGGACAGTCTACAATGAGCAGTTCTTC. The encoded protein is CASTRFGTVYNEQFF.

This clonotype was observed once. This chain joins TRBV7-8 and TRBJ2-5; tentative D call: TRBD2 (5 bases). The V and J ends lost 5 bases and 7 bases respectively, with 11 bases between them. The CDR3 runs 12 residues. The germline gives CDR1 SGHVS, CDR2 FQNEAQ. The CDR3 coding sequence is TGTGCCAGCAGCCCCAGCGAGGGGACCCAGTACTTC. It specifies CASSPSEGTQYF.

This sequence joins TRBV6-1 and TRBJ2-5; D not resolved. The length of the CDR3 is 12 residues. Trimming took off 6 bases at V and 5 bases at J, with 10 bases between the two ends. Germline assignment: CDR1 MNHNS and CDR2 SASEGT. CDR3 protein: CASSDTSETQYF. As DNA, the CDR3 is TGTGCCAGCAGCGATACCTCGGAGACCCAGTACTTC.

The rearrangement joins TRBV20-1 to TRBJ2-1; D may be TRBD2 (7 bases). Trimming pared 0 bases from V and 4 bases from J, leaving 16 bases between. Germline-derived CDR1 and CDR2 are DFQATT and SNEGSKA (reference sequence). CDR3 length: 16 residues. The CDR3 is CSARDHGRGRYNEQFF. In nucleotides, the CDR3 is TGCAGTGCTAGAGATCACGGGCGGGGGCGATACAATGAGCAGTTCTTC.

This chain uses TRBV7-2 with TRBJ1-5; a weak D match, TRBD1 (5 bases). Per the germline V gene, CDR1 is SGHTA and CDR2 is FQGNSA. This CDR3 has 13 residues. The V and J ends lost 3 bases and 4 bases respectively, with 7 bases between them. The CDR3 bases are TGTGCCAGCAGCTTCGGGGGTAATCAGCCCCAGCATTTT. Its protein product is CASSFGGNQPQHF.

In nucleotides, the CDR3 is TGTGCCAGCAGCTTAGGGGTAGGGTCCTACAATGAGCAGTTCTTC. It codes for CASSLGVGSYNEQFF. The gene calls are TRBV11-2 and TRBJ2-1, with no clear D. This CDR3 region has 15 residues. Trimming removed 1 base at V and 1 base at J, with 8 bases between. Germline V gives CDR1 SGHAT, CDR2 FQNNGV.

This clonotype appeared a few times. The V and J genes are TRBV30 and TRBJ2-2; 7 bases are shared with TRBD1. Germline V gene data show CDR1 as GTSNPN and CDR2 as SVGIG (reference sequence). After removal of 2 bases from V and 1 base from J, the junction contained 7 bases not matched to a gene. CDR3 length equals 16 residues. The chain's CDR3 is CAWSTPGQMNTGELFF. The CDR3 coding sequence is TGTGCCTGGAGTACTCCGGGACAGATGAACACCGGGGAGCTGTTTTTT.

In its sample, this clonotype was seen a few times. This chain links TRBV19 with TRBJ2-5; tentatively, D is TRBD1 (5 bases). This CDR3 has 13 amino acids. V gave up 5 bases and J gave up 2 bases, with 9 bases separating them. Germline-derived CDR1 and CDR2 are LNHDA and SQIVND (reference sequence). The CDR3 sequence is CASSAGRQETQYF. The DNA of the CDR3 is TGTGCCAGTAGTGCAGGGCGGCAAGAGACCCAGTACTTC.

This clonotype was counted a few times. The chain uses TRBV12-3 or TRBV12-4 and TRBJ2-7, with a possible D match to TRBD1 (6 bases). The CDR3 is 14 residues long. Trimming shortened V by 10 bases and J by 1 base, and 17 bases separated the two germline ends. CDR3 nucleotide sequence: TGTGCCACCAAGACTTCGGACAGTTCCTACGAGCAGTACTTC. It encodes CATKTSDSSYEQYF.